This T cell receptor beta chain was sequenced in a study of T-cell memory formation after mild COVID-19. Background on the study: TCR clusters largely stayed donor specific. Study results and limitations: Mainly in CM and EM were contracting CD4+ clones; CD8+ were in EMRA. Clones contracting day 15 to 85 were balanced CD4/CD8; later expanders leaned CD4+.

Constant-segment primers served in 5'RACE that generated TCR alpha and TCR beta cDNA libraries bearing sample barcodes and UMIs. TCRdb re-derived calls from the 5' RACE reads in MiXCR, one entry per CDR3 protein. The sample consists of about 610,000 distinct CDR3 sequences, approximately 15% of them appearing once. A few counts support this clonotype. The antigen remains unidentified. The sample consisted of PBMCs or a T cell subset sorted from them (not recorded which). The clonotype originates from an adult woman who had mild COVID-19 (a few samples of this study predate the infection). Cell type and time point are not known.

CDR3 region: CASSGQGAADTQYF. CDR3 DNA sequence: TGTGCCAGTAGCGGACAGGGGGCGGCAGATACGCAGTATTTT. The chain carries TRBV19 and TRBJ2-3; 11 bases match TRBD1. Germline V gene data show CDR1 as LNHDA and CDR2 as SQIVND (reference sequence). This CDR3 is built from 14 residues. J lost 4 bases, V lost 6 bases, and 3 bases had no gene match.